This entry lists 13 T cell receptor beta chains sequenced from one sample in a study of cytomegalovirus exposure and HLA in healthy donors. Clones were read by immunoSEQ multiplex PCR, and TCRdb kept only the in-frame ones, dropping some. The data show 200,000 to 250,000 clones, over 80% seen once. The source material was PBMCs. The receptors were gathered from a woman aged 25 to 39 in good health and CMV-seropositive.

This clone appeared a few times. The chain joins TRBV27 to TRBJ1-2; D not certain. Germline V CDR1 and CDR2: MNHEY, SMNVEV (reference sequence). This CDR3 region has 13 residues. The ends were cut back, 5 bases at V and 4 bases at J, with 11 bases in the middle. CDR3 nucleotides: TGTGCCAGCAGTCGCTCAGGAACCTATGGCTACACCTTC. Residues: CASSRSGTYGYTF.

This sequence joins TRBV27 and TRBJ1-1; a possible D gene is TRBD1 (5 bases). With 6 bases removed from V and 3 bases from J, the gap between germline ends came to 14 bases. This CDR3 spans 14 amino acids. The germline gives CDR1 MNHEY, CDR2 SMNVEV (reference sequence). The CDR3 bases are TGTGCCAGCAGCAAGGGGTCCGCGGACACTGAAGCTTTCTTT. Amino acid sequence: CASSKGSADTEAFF.

The chain employs TRBV29-1 and TRBJ2-1; unclear D gene. CDR1 and CDR2 (germline): SQVTM, ANQGSEA. CDR3 length: 13 residues. V shed 8 bases and J shed 0 bases, with 11 bases lying between them. The CDR3 bases are TGCAGCCTTCTACTTGTCTCCTACAATGAGCAGTTCTTC. Translating gives CSLLLVSYNEQFF.

The chain recombines TRBV2 with TRBJ1-2, with a weak D call TRBD1 (6 bases). Trimming removed 8 bases from V and 8 bases from J, with 15 bases in between. The CDR3 has 12 amino acids. Germline CDR1 and CDR2: SNHLY and FYNNEI. CDR3 region: CASRTSTGGYTF. CDR3 in DNA: TGTGCCAGCCGGACCTCGACAGGCGGCTACACCTTC.

The V gene is TRBV18, the J gene TRBJ1-5; D gene ambiguous. The germline CDR1 and CDR2 sequences are KGHSH and LQKENI. The CDR3 length is 14 residues. V was cut by 1 base and J by 7 bases, with 11 bases left in between. In DNA form, the CDR3 reads TGTGCCAGCTCACCACGGGTTGAGCAACAGCCCCAGCATTTT. The encoded protein is CASSPRVEQQPQHF.

This chain links TRBV5-1 with TRBJ2-3; D not certain. V was pared by 1 base and J by 4 bases, with 7 bases between. Per the germline V gene, CDR1 is SGHRS and CDR2 is YFSETQ. The CDR3 runs to 13 residues. The CDR3 sequence: CASSLMGSDTQYF. DNA for the CDR3: TGCGCCAGCAGCTTGATGGGCTCAGATACGCAGTATTTT.

This clone was seen only a few times. V is TRBV2 and J is TRBJ1-2; D gene unclear. Germline-derived CDR1 and CDR2 are SNHLY and FYNNEI. V shed 5 bases and J shed 2 bases, with 6 bases lying between them. The CDR3 extends over 12 amino acids. CDR3 DNA: TGTGCCAGCAGTCCCACAAACTATGGCTACACCTTC. Protein: CASSPTNYGYTF.

The chain has TRBV27 and TRBJ2-7; D possibly matches TRBD1 or TRBD2 (5 bases each). Between the trimmed V and J ends, which lost 5 bases and 0 bases, there was a span of 17 bases. This CDR3 has 16 residues. The germline CDR1 and CDR2 sequences are MNHEY and SMNVEV (reference sequence). CDR3 nucleotide sequence: TGTGCCAGCAGTCTTTCCGGGGCAGGCGTCTCCTACGAGCAGTACTTC. Residues: CASSLSGAGVSYEQYF.

The J gene is TRBJ2-7, the V gene TRBV11-2, with TRBD2 matching 15 bases. Germline values: CDR1 SGHAT, CDR2 FQNNGV. The CDR3 length is 18 residues. The trim removed 5 bases at V and 2 bases at J, leaving 10 bases unmatched. Written as DNA, the CDR3 is TGTGCCAGCAGCCCCCGGGGACTAGCGGGAGGCGGCACCTACGAGCAGTACTTC. It translates to CASSPRGLAGGGTYEQYF.

The chain combines TRBV6-1 with TRBJ2-7; a weak D match, TRBD1 (5 bases). This CDR3 has 13 amino acids. Germline-derived CDR1 and CDR2 are MNHNS and SASEGT. Trimming removed 6 bases from V and 3 bases from J, with 12 bases in between. The CDR3 nucleotides read TGTGCCAGCAGCTCGACAGAATACTACGAGCAGTACTTC. This encodes CASSSTEYYEQYF.

This chain links TRBV14 with TRBJ2-7; tentatively, D is TRBD1 (5 bases). Per the germline V gene, CDR1 is SGHDN and CDR2 is FVKESK. The V and J ends lost 1 base and 7 bases respectively, with 17 bases between them. The CDR3 consists of 15 residues. CDR3 DNA: TGTGCCAGCAGCCAAGGCGCCTTCGCTAGGGGTGAGCAGTACTTC. Its translation: CASSQGAFARGEQYF.

The chain is built from TRBV9 and TRBJ2-7, with D perhaps being TRBD1 or TRBD2 (6 bases each). The CDR3 spans 14 residues. CDR1 and CDR2 from the germline V gene are SGDLS and YYNGEE. The V end was cut by 2 bases, the J end by 2 bases, with 11 bases between. CDR3 in DNA: TGTGCCAGCAGCGTGGGCGGGACACCCTACGAGCAGTACTTC. It translates to CASSVGGTPYEQYF.

The genes are TRBV10-1 and TRBJ1-2; D is unresolved. This CDR3 is built from 14 residues. Germline V lookup: CDR1 WNHNN, CDR2 SYGVQD (reference sequence). V lost 4 bases to trimming and J lost 0 bases, with 9 bases between them. In nucleotides, the CDR3 is TGCGCCAGCAGTGTGCAGCACTCTAACTATGGCTACACCTTC. Protein: CASSVQHSNYGYTF.